These 22 T cell receptor beta chains share one sample of origin, sequenced in a study of OX40 agonist ivuxolimab in advanced cancers. The assay was immunoSEQ multiplex PCR, and TCRdb's table has in-frame clones only and misses some. The data hold 77,000 or so clones, with approximately 90% observed a single time. Sequenced here: CD4+ or CD8+ T cells sorted from blood, sampled in a trial of the OX40 agonist ivuxolimab. All receptors derive from an adult with an advanced solid tumor such as melanoma, head and neck, liver or kidney cancer.

The chain combines TRBV6-5 with TRBJ1-1, with a weak D call TRBD1 (6 bases). CDR1 and CDR2 (germline): MNHEY, SVGAGI. Trimming removed 0 bases from V and 4 bases from J, with 15 bases in between. CDR3 length: 16 residues. CDR3 loop: CASSYSPRGGRTEAFF. CDR3 nucleotides: TGTGCCAGCAGTTACTCCCCTAGGGGGGGGCGCACTGAAGCTTTCTTT.

The gene calls are TRBV28 and TRBJ2-7; 8 nucleotides align to TRBD1. Germline V lookup: CDR1 MDHEN, CDR2 SYDVKM. The V segment lost 9 bases and the J segment 4 bases; nucleotides outside the gene matches: 8. This CDR3 has 13 residues. In DNA, the CDR3 is TGTGCCAGAAGGCGACAGGGGCGGTACGAGCAGTACTTC. It translates to CARRRQGRYEQYF.

This clone was detected once. V and J are TRBV5-1 and TRBJ2-4; 8 bases line up with TRBD1. Per germline, CDR1 SGHRS and CDR2 YFSETQ. CDR3 size: 13 residues. V shed 6 bases, J shed 8 bases, and the junction held 7 bases outside the gene matches. The CDR3, as DNA: TGCGCCAGCAACGCCAGGGGGCGCGACATTCAGTACTTC. Translated, it gives CASNARGRDIQYF.

The rearrangement joins TRBV5-1 to TRBJ1-1, with 9 bases fitting TRBD1. J was trimmed by 4 bases and V by 4 bases; bases with no gene match: 5. Germline-derived CDR1 and CDR2 are SGHRS and YFSETQ. The CDR3 extends over 14 amino acids. Here the CDR3 DNA reads TGCGCCAGCAGCCTAGGGACAGGGAGCACTGAAGCTTTCTTT. Translation: CASSLGTGSTEAFF.

CDR3 sequence reads: CASSQDRDTFGEQYF. The DNA for the CDR3 is TGCGCCAGCAGCCAAGATCGGGACACCTTTGGAGAGCAGTACTTC. The V call is TRBV4-1, the J call TRBJ2-7, with D maybe TRBD1 (6 bases). The V and J ends lost 0 bases and 7 bases respectively, with 16 bases between them. The CDR3 sequence is 15 residues long. Germline V gene data show CDR1 as MGHRA and CDR2 as YSYEKL.

This clone was picked up one time. V is TRBV25-1 and J is TRBJ1-1, with a possible D match to TRBD1 (6 bases). This CDR3 spans 14 amino acids. CDR1 and CDR2 from the germline V gene are MGHDK and SYGVNS. Trimming removed 6 bases from V and 1 base from J, with 12 bases in between. The CDR3 region has the DNA TGTGCCAGCAGGGGGGCACACTGGAACACTGAAGCTTTCTTT. Protein: CASRGAHWNTEAFF.

The chain carries TRBV4-1 and TRBJ1-1, with unresolved D. The CDR3 consists of 15 residues. Looked up from germline, CDR1 is MGHRA and CDR2 is YSYEKL. V was trimmed by 1 base and J by 2 bases, leaving 11 bases between them. CDR3 sequence reads: CASSQALAGNTEAFF. CDR3 DNA: TGCGCCAGCAGCCAAGCCCTAGCAGGTAACACTGAAGCTTTCTTT.

A single count supports this clone. This CDR3 reads CASSLGGRGYGYTF. For the CDR3, the DNA is TGTGCCAGCAGTCTAGGGGGTAGAGGCTATGGCTACACCTTC. The gene calls are TRBV28 and TRBJ1-2; possibly TRBD1 for D (6 bases). Per germline, CDR1 MDHEN and CDR2 SYDVKM. Trimming shortened V by 5 bases and J by 4 bases, and 14 bases separated the two germline ends. This CDR3 contains 14 residues.

The chain employs TRBV7-9 and TRBJ2-1; tentative D call: TRBD2 (7 bases). CDR1 and CDR2 (germline): SEHNR, FQNEAQ (reference sequence). The V and J ends lost 0 bases and 4 bases respectively, with 10 bases between them. This CDR3 is built from 15 residues. CDR3 nucleotide sequence: TGTGCCAGCAGCTTAGCGGGGGGGCAGTACAATGAGCAGTTCTTC. This gives the protein CASSLAGGQYNEQFF.

V usage is TRBV15 and J usage is TRBJ1-4; 8 nucleotides align to TRBD1. The CDR3 has 14 amino acids. Trimming removed 0 bases from V and 7 bases from J; junction bases left unmatched: 1. CDR1 and CDR2 from the germline V gene are LNHNV and YYDKDF (reference sequence). As DNA, the CDR3 is TGTGCCACCAGCAGAGACAGGGGGCTTGAAAAACTGTTTTTT. Translating gives CATSRDRGLEKLFF.

This clone has just one count. The rearrangement joins TRBV30 to TRBJ1-1; the D gene is possibly TRBD1 (6 bases). This CDR3 has 13 amino acids. CDR1 and CDR2 (germline): GTSNPN, SVGIG (reference sequence). V lost 1 base, J lost 5 bases, and 11 bases lay in between. The CDR3 is CAWSAGARTEAFF. The DNA of the CDR3 is TGTGCCTGGAGTGCGGGGGCGCGGACTGAAGCTTTCTTT.

There are a few counts of this clone. V and J are TRBV6-5 and TRBJ1-1; maybe TRBD1 (6 bases). V lost 4 bases and J 6 bases, leaving 15 bases between the germline ends. Germline values: CDR1 MNHEY, CDR2 SVGAGI. This CDR3 comprises 14 residues. CDR3 loop: CASSWRGGISEAFF. CDR3 DNA: TGTGCCAGCAGTTGGAGGGGGGGGATATCTGAAGCTTTCTTT.

V gene TRBV18 combines with J gene TRBJ1-2; D gene unclear. Germline CDR1 is KGHSH and CDR2 is LQKENI. The CDR3 has 11 residues. Trimming took 5 bases from V and 3 from J, leaving 4 bases between them. CDR3 sequence: CASSGDYGYTF. The CDR3 coding sequence is TGTGCCAGCTCAGGTGACTATGGCTACACCTTC.

This rearrangement joins TRBV5-8 to TRBJ2-2; a possible D gene is TRBD2 (5 bases). Germline CDR1 is SGHTS and CDR2 is YDEGEE. The ends were cut back, 1 base at V and 4 bases at J, with 14 bases in the middle. The CDR3 covers 16 residues. CDR3 amino acids: CASSLLARGGTGELFF. As DNA, the CDR3 is TGTGCCAGCAGCTTGTTGGCACGGGGTGGCACCGGGGAGCTGTTTTTT.

The CDR3 sequence: CASSEASRNSGANVLTF. The CDR3 coding sequence is TGTGCCAGCAGTGAAGCGAGTCGGAACTCGGGGGCCAACGTCCTGACTTTC. The chain couples TRBV6-1 to TRBJ2-6; no definite D call. The CDR3 length is 17 residues. Germline CDR1 reads MNHNS; CDR2 reads SASEGT. Trimming left V 0 bases short and J 4 bases short, with 13 bases between.

This clone was seen just once. This chain connects TRBV11-3 to TRBJ2-3; D is ambiguous. CDR3 length: 13 amino acids. V was pared by 2 bases and J by 8 bases, with 11 bases between. Germline V CDR1 and CDR2: SGHNT, YENEEA. CDR3 residues: CASSLQEKVTQYF. CDR3 coding DNA: TGTGCCAGCAGCTTACAGGAGAAGGTTACGCAGTATTTT.

The chain has TRBV5-1 and TRBJ1-1; 7 bases match TRBD1. The V and J ends lost 3 bases and 11 bases, in that order; junction bases with no gene match: 10. CDR1 is SGHRS, CDR2 YFSETQ, per germline. This CDR3 comprises 13 residues. The CDR3 loop reads CASSSIGQEDAFF. The CDR3 nucleotides read TGCGCCAGCAGCTCTATAGGACAGGAGGATGCTTTCTTT.

The gene calls are TRBV10-3 and TRBJ2-5; 8 nucleotides match TRBD2. Germline trimming cut 1 base from V and 1 base from J; bases unmatched to any gene: 5. There are 16 residues in the CDR3. The germline gives CDR1 ENHRY, CDR2 SYGVKD. CDR3 amino acids: CAISEFSGGIQETQYF. The CDR3 DNA reads as TGTGCCATCAGTGAGTTTTCGGGGGGGATCCAAGAGACCCAGTACTTC.

This chain connects TRBV6-1 to TRBJ1-1, with D unclear. The ends were cut back, 4 bases at V and 11 bases at J, with 17 bases in the middle. The germline V gene has CDR1 MNHNS and CDR2 SASEGT. This CDR3 is 13 amino acids long. The CDR3 loop is CASSGTAVGGAFF. CDR3 nucleotides: TGTGCCAGCAGTGGCACTGCGGTTGGTGGGGCTTTCTTT.

This clone occurred a few times. CDR3 nucleotide sequence: TGTGCCAGCTCACCACGAGAGACGGGAGCTTTCTTT. Encoded protein: CASSPRETGAFF. This sequence joins TRBV18 and TRBJ1-1; no definite D call. V lost 1 base to trimming and J lost 10 bases, with 10 bases between them. From germline, CDR1 is KGHSH and CDR2 LQKENI. The CDR3 consists of 12 residues. Complete variable domain (other parts from reference TRBV18 and TRBJ1-1): NAGVMQNPRHLVRRRGQEARLRCSPMKGHSHVYWYRQLPEEGLKFMVYLQKENIIDESGMPKERFSAEFPKEGPSILRIQQVVRGDSAAYFCASSPRETGAFFGQGTRLTVV.

V and J are TRBV5-4 and TRBJ2-7, with 9 bases that match TRBD2. This CDR3 is built from 16 residues. The germline CDR1 and CDR2 sequences are SGHNT and YYREEE (reference sequence). The trim removed 4 bases at V and 6 bases at J, leaving 14 bases unmatched. CDR3 nucleotide sequence: TGTGCCAGCAGCCCGGGATTGGGGCGGGAGGGTTCCGAGCAGTACTTC. Encoded protein: CASSPGLGREGSEQYF.

This rearrangement joins TRBV11-3 to TRBJ2-5; D is possibly TRBD1 (6 bases). Germline assignment: CDR1 SGHNT and CDR2 YENEEA. V lost 5 bases and J lost 5, with 9 bases in between. This CDR3 is 12 amino acids long. The CDR3 nucleotides are TGTGCCAGCAGCCTGGGGGCGGAGACCCAGTACTTC. It translates to CASSLGAETQYF.